This entry lists 10 T cell receptor beta chains sequenced from one sample in a study of blood T cell repertoires in COVID-19. Clones were read by immunoSEQ multiplex PCR, and TCRdb kept only the in-frame ones, dropping some. The repertoire holds about 150,000 clones, approximately 78% seen once, with roughly 9.7% in the top ten. Material: peripheral blood. The source is a man in his sixties who had recovered from COVID-19.

This clone occurred a few times. The chain links TRBV19 to TRBJ1-3; possibly TRBD1 for D (6 bases). Trimming removed 4 bases from V and 4 bases from J, with 14 bases in between. The germline V gene has CDR1 LNHDA and CDR2 SQIVND (reference sequence). This CDR3 has 15 residues. This CDR3 reads CASSTDGGHGNTIYF. In DNA, the CDR3 is TGTGCCAGTAGTACCGACGGGGGGCACGGAAACACCATATATTTT.

The chain carries TRBV9 and TRBJ1-3; D not resolved. Per the germline V gene, CDR1 is SGDLS and CDR2 is YYNGEE. Trimming stripped 4 bases from V and 4 bases from J, with 15 bases between. The CDR3 sequence is 15 residues long. Here the CDR3 reads CASSTHAGLGNTIYF. CDR3 coding DNA: TGTGCCAGCAGCACCCACGCGGGGTTAGGAAACACCATATATTTT.

The genes are TRBV3-1 (or the pseudogene TRBV3-2) and TRBJ2-1, with a tentative D call TRBD2 (5 bases). The CDR3 contains 17 residues. CDR1 is LGHDT, CDR2 YNNKEL, per germline (reference sequence). The V end was cut by 2 bases, the J end by 8 bases, with 22 bases between. CDR3 coding DNA: TGTGCCAGCAGCCAATTCCGAACACTAGGAGCTTCCCATGAGCAGTTCTTC. This gives the protein CASSQFRTLGASHEQFF.

The chain couples TRBV7-9 to TRBJ2-3; possible D gene TRBD2, 6 bases. Germline assignment: CDR1 SEHNR and CDR2 FQNEAQ (reference sequence). The CDR3 consists of 14 residues. Trimming left V 5 bases short and J 2 bases short, with 11 bases between. CDR3 nucleotide sequence: TGTGCCAGCAGCCCCGGGACTTCCACAGATACGCAGTATTTT. Translating gives CASSPGTSTDTQYF.

The rearrangement links TRBV5-1 to TRBJ1-5; possible D gene TRBD1, 6 bases. Germline assignment: CDR1 SGHRS and CDR2 YFSETQ. The CDR3 is made up of 15 amino acids. Trimming cost V 1 base and J 5 bases, with 13 bases left between them. CDR3 nucleotide sequence: TGCGCCAGCAGCTTGCTCGGGCAGGGGCATCAGCCCCAGCATTTT. The encoded protein is CASSLLGQGHQPQHF.

The chain recombines TRBV5-1 with TRBJ2-7; D is possibly TRBD2 (5 bases). The CDR3 extends over 14 amino acids. Trimming left V 0 bases short and J 5 bases short, with 12 bases between. Germline CDR1 and CDR2: SGHRS and YFSETQ. CDR3 in DNA: TGCGCCAGCAGCTTGGCCTCGGACTTGGACGAGCAGTACTTC. Translating gives CASSLASDLDEQYF.

This chain joins TRBV19 and TRBJ2-1; 8 nucleotides match TRBD2. This CDR3 comprises 15 residues. Germline lookup yields CDR1 LNHDA and CDR2 SQIVND (reference sequence). J gave up 7 bases and V 3 bases, and 8 bases lay outside the gene matches. In DNA form, the CDR3 reads TGTGCCAGTAGTATCCCGGGACGGGGGGGGAATGAGCAGTTCTTC. Protein: CASSIPGRGGNEQFF.

The table lists this clone with a count of one. The chain has TRBV15 and TRBJ1-1, with no clear D. The CDR3 is made up of 15 amino acids. Between the trimmed V and J ends, which lost 4 bases and 7 bases, there was a span of 19 bases. Germline V lookup: CDR1 LNHNV, CDR2 YYDKDF (reference sequence). CDR3 nucleotides: TGTGCCACCAGCACCCCTTTTACTTTTCGGGTTGAAGCTTTCTTT. Protein: CATSTPFTFRVEAFF.

This clone was detected a few times. The chain links TRBV6-5 to TRBJ1-2, with 7 bases identical to TRBD1. The CDR3 totals 15 residues. Germline V lookup: CDR1 MNHEY, CDR2 SVGAGI. V lost 7 bases and J lost 8; bases outside the gene matches: 16. The CDR3 DNA reads as TGTGCCAGCACCTCGGGACAGACCAATCAGGGGGGCTACACCTTC. This sequence encodes CASTSGQTNQGGYTF.

The gene calls are TRBV3-1 (or the pseudogene TRBV3-2) and TRBJ1-4; 10 bases fit TRBD1. With 4 bases clipped from V and 7 bases from J, the junction kept 12 bases outside the gene matches. Germline V gives CDR1 LGHDT, CDR2 YNNKEL (reference sequence). This CDR3 has 17 amino acids. The CDR3 here is CASSPLMIRTGGEKLFF. Here the CDR3 DNA reads TGTGCCAGCAGCCCATTAATGATACGGACAGGGGGTGAAAAACTGTTTTTT.